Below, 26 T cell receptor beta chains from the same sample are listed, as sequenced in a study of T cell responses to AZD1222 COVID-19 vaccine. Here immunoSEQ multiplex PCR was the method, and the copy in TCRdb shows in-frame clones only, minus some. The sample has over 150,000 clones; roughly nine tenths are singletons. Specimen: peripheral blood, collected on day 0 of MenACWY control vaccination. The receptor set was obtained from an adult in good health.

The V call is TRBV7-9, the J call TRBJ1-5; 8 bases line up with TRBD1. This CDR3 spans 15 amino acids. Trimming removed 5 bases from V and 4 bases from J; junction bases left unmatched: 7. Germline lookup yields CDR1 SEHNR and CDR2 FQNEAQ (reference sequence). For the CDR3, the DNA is TGTGCCAGCAGCGTCGGGACAGGCCAAAATCAGCCCCAGCATTTT. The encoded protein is CASSVGTGQNQPQHF.

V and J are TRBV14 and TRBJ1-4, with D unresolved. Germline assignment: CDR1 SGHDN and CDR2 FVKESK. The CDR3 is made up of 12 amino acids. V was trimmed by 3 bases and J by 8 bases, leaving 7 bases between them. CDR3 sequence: CASSQGGEKLFF. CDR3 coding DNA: TGTGCCAGCAGCCAGGGTGGCGAAAAACTGTTTTTT.

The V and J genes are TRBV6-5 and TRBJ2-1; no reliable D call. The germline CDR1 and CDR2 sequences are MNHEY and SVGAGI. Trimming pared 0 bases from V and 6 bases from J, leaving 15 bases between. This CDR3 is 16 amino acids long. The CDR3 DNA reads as TGTGCCAGCAGTTACTCGATTCCGCAACTGGGCAATGAGCAGTTCTTC. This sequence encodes CASSYSIPQLGNEQFF.

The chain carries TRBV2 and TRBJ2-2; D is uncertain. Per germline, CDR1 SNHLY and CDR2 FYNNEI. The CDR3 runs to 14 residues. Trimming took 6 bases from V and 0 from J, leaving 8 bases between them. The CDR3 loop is CASRGLTNTGELFF. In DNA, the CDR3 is TGTGCCAGCAGGGGTCTGACGAACACCGGGGAGCTGTTTTTT.

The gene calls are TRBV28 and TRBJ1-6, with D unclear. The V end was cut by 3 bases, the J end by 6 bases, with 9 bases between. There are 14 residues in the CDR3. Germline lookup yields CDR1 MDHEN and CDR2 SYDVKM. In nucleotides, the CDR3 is TGTGCCAGCAGTTTGGGGAACGGTAATTCACCCCTCCACTTT. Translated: CASSLGNGNSPLHF.

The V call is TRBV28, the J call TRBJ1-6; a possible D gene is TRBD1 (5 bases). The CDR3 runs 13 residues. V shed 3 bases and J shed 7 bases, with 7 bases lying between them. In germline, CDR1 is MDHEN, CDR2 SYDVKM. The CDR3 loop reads CASSFPGNSPLHF. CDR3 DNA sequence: TGTGCCAGCAGTTTCCCAGGGAATTCACCCCTCCACTTT. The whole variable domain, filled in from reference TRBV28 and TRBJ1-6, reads DVKVTQSSRYLVKRTGEKVFLECVQDMDHENMFWYRQDPGLGLRLIYFSYDVKMKEKGDIPEGYSVSREKKERFSLILESASTNQTSMYLCASSFPGNSPLHFGNGTRLTVT.

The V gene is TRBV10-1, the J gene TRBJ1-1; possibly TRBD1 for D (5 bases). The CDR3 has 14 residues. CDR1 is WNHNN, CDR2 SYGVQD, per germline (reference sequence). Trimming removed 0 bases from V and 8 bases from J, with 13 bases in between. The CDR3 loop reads CASSESTPYREAFF. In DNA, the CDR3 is TGCGCCAGCAGTGAGTCTACCCCTTACAGGGAAGCTTTCTTT.

The CDR3, as DNA: TGTGCCAGCAGGCTAAGACAGTCCGAGAACTATGGCTACACCTTC. This gives the protein CASRLRQSENYGYTF. This chain connects TRBV28 to TRBJ1-2; possibly TRBD1 for D (5 bases). With 6 bases removed from V and 2 bases from J, the gap between germline ends came to 16 bases. The CDR3 is 15 amino acids. Per germline, CDR1 MDHEN and CDR2 SYDVKM.

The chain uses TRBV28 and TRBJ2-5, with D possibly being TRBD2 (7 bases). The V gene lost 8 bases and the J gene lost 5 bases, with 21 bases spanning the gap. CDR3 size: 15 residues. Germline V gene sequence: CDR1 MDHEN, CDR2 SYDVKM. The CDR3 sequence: CASGGGGRIWETQYF. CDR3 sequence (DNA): TGTGCCAGCGGGGGCGGGGGACGGATATGGGAGACCCAGTACTTC.

CDR3 DNA sequence: TGTGCCAGCAGCACATTCAGCTTCAAGGCGGGGAACTCCTACGAGCAGTACGTC. Amino acids: CASSTFSFKAGNSYEQYV. This chain uses TRBV7-9 with TRBJ2-7; D is possibly TRBD2 (6 bases). Germline-derived CDR1 and CDR2 are SEHNR and FQNEAQ (reference sequence). The V end lost 5 bases, the J end lost 0 bases, and 23 bases lay between the germline ends. The CDR3 loop spans 18 amino acids.

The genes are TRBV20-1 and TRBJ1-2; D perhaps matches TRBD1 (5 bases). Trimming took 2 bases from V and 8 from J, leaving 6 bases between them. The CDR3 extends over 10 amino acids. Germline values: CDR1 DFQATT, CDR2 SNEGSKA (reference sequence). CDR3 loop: CSARRDGYTF. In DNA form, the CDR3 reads TGCAGTGCTAGAAGGGACGGCTACACCTTC.

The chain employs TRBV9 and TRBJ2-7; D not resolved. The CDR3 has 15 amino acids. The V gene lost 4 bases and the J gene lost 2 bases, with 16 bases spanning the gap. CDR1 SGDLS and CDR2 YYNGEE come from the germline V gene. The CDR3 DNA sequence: TGTGCCAGCAGCCTTTATGACGGCATTACCTACGAGCAGTACTTC. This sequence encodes CASSLYDGITYEQYF. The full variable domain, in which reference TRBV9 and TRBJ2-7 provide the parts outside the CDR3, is DSGVTQTPKHLITATGQRVTLRCSPRSGDLSVYWYQQSLDQGLQFLIQYYNGEERAKGNILERFSAQQFPDLHSELNLSSLELGDSALYFCASSLYDGITYEQYFGPGTRLTVT.

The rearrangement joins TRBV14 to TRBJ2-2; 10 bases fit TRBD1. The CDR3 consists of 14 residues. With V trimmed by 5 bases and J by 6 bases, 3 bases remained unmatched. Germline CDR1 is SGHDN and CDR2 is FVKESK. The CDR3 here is CASSRDRGPGELFF. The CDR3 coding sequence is TGTGCCAGCAGCAGGGACAGGGGTCCCGGGGAGCTGTTTTTT.

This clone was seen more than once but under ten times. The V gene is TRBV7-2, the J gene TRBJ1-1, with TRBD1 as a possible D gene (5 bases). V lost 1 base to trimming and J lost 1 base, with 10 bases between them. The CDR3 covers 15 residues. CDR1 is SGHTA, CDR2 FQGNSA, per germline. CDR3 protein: CASSLGATENTEAFF. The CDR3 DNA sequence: TGTGCCAGCAGCTTAGGAGCGACAGAGAACACTGAAGCTTTCTTT.

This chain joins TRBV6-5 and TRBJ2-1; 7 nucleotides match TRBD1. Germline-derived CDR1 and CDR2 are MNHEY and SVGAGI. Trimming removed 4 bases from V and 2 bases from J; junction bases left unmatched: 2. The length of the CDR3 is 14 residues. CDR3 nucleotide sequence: TGTGCCAGCAGTTTTGGGACAGCCTACAATGAGCAGTTCTTC. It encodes CASSFGTAYNEQFF.

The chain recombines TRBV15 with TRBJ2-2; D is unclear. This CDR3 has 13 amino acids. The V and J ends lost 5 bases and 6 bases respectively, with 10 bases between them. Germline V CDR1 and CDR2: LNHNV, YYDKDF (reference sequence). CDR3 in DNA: TGTGCCACCAGCGTCTCTGTATCCGGGGAGCTGTTTTTT. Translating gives CATSVSVSGELFF.

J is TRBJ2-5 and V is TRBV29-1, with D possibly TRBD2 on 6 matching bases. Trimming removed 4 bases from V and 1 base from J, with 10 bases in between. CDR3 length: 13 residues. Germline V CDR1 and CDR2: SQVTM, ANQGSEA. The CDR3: CSVGRGFQETQYF. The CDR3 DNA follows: TGCAGCGTTGGGCGGGGTTTCCAAGAGACCCAGTACTTC.

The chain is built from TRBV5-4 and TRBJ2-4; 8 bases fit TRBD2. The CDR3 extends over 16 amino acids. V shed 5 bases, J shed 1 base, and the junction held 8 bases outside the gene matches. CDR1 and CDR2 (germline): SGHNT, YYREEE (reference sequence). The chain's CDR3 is CASSPDGGGAKNIQYF. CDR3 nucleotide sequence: TGTGCCAGCAGTCCGGACGGCGGGGGGGCCAAAAACATTCAGTACTTC.

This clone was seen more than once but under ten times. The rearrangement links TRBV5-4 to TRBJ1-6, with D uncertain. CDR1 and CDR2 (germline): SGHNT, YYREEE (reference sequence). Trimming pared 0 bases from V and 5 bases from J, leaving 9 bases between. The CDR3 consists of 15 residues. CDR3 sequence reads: CASSLGVRNNSPLHF. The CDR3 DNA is TGTGCCAGCAGCTTGGGGGTCAGGAATAATTCACCCCTCCACTTT.

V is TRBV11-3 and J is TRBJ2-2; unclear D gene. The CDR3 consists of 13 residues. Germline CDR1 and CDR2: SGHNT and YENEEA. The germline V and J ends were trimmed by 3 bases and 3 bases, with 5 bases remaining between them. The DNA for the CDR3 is TGTGCCAGCAGCTTTACATACACCGGGGAGCTGTTTTTT. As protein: CASSFTYTGELFF. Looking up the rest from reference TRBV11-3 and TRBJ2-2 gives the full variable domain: EAGVVQSPRYKIIEKKQPVAFWCNPISGHNTLYWYLQNLGQGPELLIRYENEEAVDDSQLPKDRFSAERLKGVDSTLKIQPAELGDSAVYLCASSFTYTGELFFGEGSRLTVL.

The CDR3 reads CASSLLMTGADTQYF. The CDR3 DNA reads as TGCGCCAGCAGCTTGCTGATGACAGGGGCAGATACGCAGTATTTT. The chain employs TRBV5-1 and TRBJ2-3; 8 nucleotides match TRBD1. V was clipped by 1 base and J by 4 bases; unmatched bases: 5. This CDR3 has 15 residues. Looked up from germline, CDR1 is SGHRS and CDR2 is YFSETQ.

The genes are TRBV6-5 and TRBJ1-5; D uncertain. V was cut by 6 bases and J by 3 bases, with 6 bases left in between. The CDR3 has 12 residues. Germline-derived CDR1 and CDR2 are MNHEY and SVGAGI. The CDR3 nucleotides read TGTGCCAGCAGACAGCCCAATCAGCCCCAGCATTTT. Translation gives CASRQPNQPQHF.

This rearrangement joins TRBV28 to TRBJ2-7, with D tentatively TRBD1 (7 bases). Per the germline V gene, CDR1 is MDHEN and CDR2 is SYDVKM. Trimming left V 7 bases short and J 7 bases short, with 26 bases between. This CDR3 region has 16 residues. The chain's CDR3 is CASTARRDSPRWEQYV. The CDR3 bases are TGTGCCAGCACCGCCCGGAGGGACAGCCCGAGGTGGGAGCAGTACGTC.

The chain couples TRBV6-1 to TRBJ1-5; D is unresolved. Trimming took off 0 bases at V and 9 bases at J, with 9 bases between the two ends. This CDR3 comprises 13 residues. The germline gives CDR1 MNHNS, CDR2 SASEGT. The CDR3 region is CASSEARRRPQHF. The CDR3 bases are TGTGCCAGCAGTGAAGCTCGGAGAAGGCCCCAGCATTTT.

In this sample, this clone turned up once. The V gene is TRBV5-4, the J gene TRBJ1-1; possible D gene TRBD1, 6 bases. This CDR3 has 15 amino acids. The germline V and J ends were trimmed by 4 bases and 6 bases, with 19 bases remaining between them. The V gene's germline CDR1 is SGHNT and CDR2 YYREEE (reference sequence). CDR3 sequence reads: CASSAYNQGFAEAFF. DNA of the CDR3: TGTGCCAGCAGCGCTTATAATCAGGGGTTCGCTGAAGCTTTCTTT.

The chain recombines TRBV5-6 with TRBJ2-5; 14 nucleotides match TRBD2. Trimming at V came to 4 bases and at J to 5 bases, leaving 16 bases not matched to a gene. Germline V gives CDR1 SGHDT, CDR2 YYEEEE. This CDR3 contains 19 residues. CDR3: CASSLGLAGDNLGWETQYF. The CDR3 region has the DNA TGTGCCAGCAGCCTGGGACTAGCGGGGGACAATTTAGGCTGGGAGACCCAGTACTTC.